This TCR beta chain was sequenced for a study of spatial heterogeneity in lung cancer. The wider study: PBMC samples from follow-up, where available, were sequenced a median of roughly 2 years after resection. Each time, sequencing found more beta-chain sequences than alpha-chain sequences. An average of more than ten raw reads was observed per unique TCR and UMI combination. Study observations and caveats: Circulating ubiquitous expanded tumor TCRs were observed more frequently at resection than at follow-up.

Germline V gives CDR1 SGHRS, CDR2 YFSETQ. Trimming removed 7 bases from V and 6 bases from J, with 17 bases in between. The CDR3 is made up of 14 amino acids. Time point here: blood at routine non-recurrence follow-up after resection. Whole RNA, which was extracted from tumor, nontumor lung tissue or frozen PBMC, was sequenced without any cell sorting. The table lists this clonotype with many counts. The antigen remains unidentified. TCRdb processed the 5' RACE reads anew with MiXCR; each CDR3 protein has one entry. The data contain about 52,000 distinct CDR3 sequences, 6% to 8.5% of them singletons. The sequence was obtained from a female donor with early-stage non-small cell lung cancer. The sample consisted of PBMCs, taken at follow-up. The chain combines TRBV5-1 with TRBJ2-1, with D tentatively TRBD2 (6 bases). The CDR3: CASASGGQRNEQFF. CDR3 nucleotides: TGCGCCAGCGCTTCCGGGGGTCAACGCAATGAGCAGTTCTTC.